This T cell receptor (beta chain) was captured in a study of early T cells in non-severe SARS-CoV-2 infection. Looking at the study overall: Chains were not paired, and sequencing was done on bulk RNA from unsorted whole blood.

Individual cDNA molecules were tagged with unique molecular identifiers. From the 5' RACE reads, TCRdb called clonotypes with MiXCR, one entry per CDR3 protein. The sample holds 69,000 or so distinct CDR3 sequences, approximately 4.6% seen once. Study conclusions and caveats: Anti-spike CD8 responses were favored in VDJdb matching, and private and CD4 specificities were missed.

Regarding this clonotype: What it recognizes is unknown.

This TCR was sampled from an adult who was a healthcare worker with PCR-confirmed SARS-CoV-2 infection or an uninfected control (not recorded which). The donor label of this sample is uncertain. Sequenced material: whole blood, taken at baseline.

The CDR3 nucleotides are TGTGCCAGCAGCTTGCTTTCGAGTTCCTACGAGCAGTACTTC. Amino acid sequence: CASSLLSSSYEQYF. The chain carries TRBV11-3 and TRBJ2-7, with D unclear. V lost 3 bases, J lost 1 base, and 10 bases lay in between. Germline V gene sequence: CDR1 SGHNT, CDR2 YENEEA. The CDR3 is 14 residues long.